One and the same sample provided the 23 T cell receptor beta chains below, sequenced in a study of T cells after yellow fever vaccination. Each CDR3 protein gets one entry after TCRdb re-called the 5' RACE reads with MiXCR. In the table there are some 240,000 distinct CDR3 sequences, approximately 3.2% of which are singletons. Here the sequenced sample was CD4+ T cells sorted from PBMCs, taken 10 days after the yellow fever booster vaccination. Source of these receptors: a man between 18 and 35 years old who received the YFV17D yellow fever vaccine.

This clonotype was seen many times. V usage is TRBV9 and J usage is TRBJ1-4; 7 nucleotides match TRBD1. CDR1 SGDLS and CDR2 YYNGEE come from the germline V gene. The CDR3 covers 15 residues. Losses at the gene ends were 3 bases for V and 7 bases for J; bases not matched to a gene: 9. Here the CDR3 DNA reads TGTGCCAGCAGCGACAACAGGGGACTCGGTGAAAAACTGTTTTTT. Translated, it gives CASSDNRGLGEKLFF.

This clonotype was detected ten times or more. The gene calls are TRBV18 and TRBJ2-7; D possibly matches TRBD1 or TRBD2 (5 bases each). The germline gives CDR1 KGHSH, CDR2 LQKENI. Trimming stripped 3 bases from V and 7 bases from J, with 10 bases between. This CDR3 has 12 amino acids. CDR3 sequence (DNA): TGTGCCAGCTCACCTGGGACGAGGGAGCAGTACGTC. It specifies CASSPGTREQYV.

There are a few counts of this clonotype. This chain links TRBV7-9 with TRBJ2-6; no definite D call. V shed 2 bases and J shed 4 bases, with 15 bases lying between them. In germline, CDR1 is SEHNR, CDR2 FQNEAQ (reference sequence). This CDR3 is 17 amino acids long. The CDR3 DNA follows: TGTGCCAGCAGCTTATGGGGTACCCCTCCCGGGGCCAACGTCCTGACTTTC. This gives the protein CASSLWGTPPGANVLTF.

This clonotype appeared many times. The J gene is TRBJ2-7, the V gene TRBV5-6; D ambiguous. The V and J ends lost 0 bases and 4 bases respectively, with 5 bases between them. Germline V gene data show CDR1 as SGHDT and CDR2 as YYEEEE. The CDR3 loop spans 12 amino acids. CDR3 nucleotides: TGTGCCAGCAGCTTGGACGATTACGAGCAGTACTTC. Encoded protein: CASSLDDYEQYF.

This clonotype was seen only a few times. The rearrangement links TRBV2 to TRBJ2-3, with no clear D. The CDR3 is 15 residues long. The germline V gene encodes CDR1 SNHLY and CDR2 FYNNEI. V dropped 1 base and J dropped 4 bases, with 12 bases sitting between them. The DNA of the CDR3 is TGTGCCAGCAGTGAAGGGGTGGGTAGCCCAGATACGCAGTATTTT. Translated, it gives CASSEGVGSPDTQYF.

This chain connects TRBV5-4 to TRBJ2-6; D is possibly TRBD1 or TRBD2 (5 bases each). The CDR3 runs to 17 residues. Germline V gene data show CDR1 as SGHNT and CDR2 as YYREEE (reference sequence). V was pared by 6 bases and J by 1 base, with 17 bases between. This CDR3 reads CASTVPGRGSGANVLTF. Here the CDR3 DNA reads TGTGCCAGCACCGTCCCGGGACGGGGATCTGGGGCCAACGTCCTGACTTTC.

This clonotype was observed at least ten times. The rearrangement joins TRBV19 to TRBJ1-5; 11 nucleotides line up with TRBD1. In germline, CDR1 is LNHDA, CDR2 SQIVND (reference sequence). V lost 6 bases to trimming and J lost 11 bases; unmatched junction nucleotides: 12. The CDR3 sequence is 15 residues long. The CDR3 nucleotides are TGTGCCAGTAGATCGGACAGGGGGCCCTCCGGGTCCCAGCATTTT. Its translation is CASRSDRGPSGSQHF.

This clonotype was recorded at least ten times. The chain combines TRBV7-8 with TRBJ1-1, with D uncertain. The CDR3 sequence is 15 residues long. Germline V gene data show CDR1 as SGHVS and CDR2 as FQNEAQ. Trimming took 5 bases from V and 4 from J, leaving 17 bases between them. CDR3 DNA: TGTGCCAGCAGCCGCAGCAGAGTAGGTTCCACTGAAGCTTTCTTT. Translation: CASSRSRVGSTEAFF.

This chain joins TRBV5-6 and TRBJ2-7; 7 bases align to TRBD1. J gave up 11 bases and V 4 bases, and 15 bases lay outside the gene matches. This CDR3 spans 14 amino acids. In germline, CDR1 is SGHDT, CDR2 YYEEEE. Written as DNA, the CDR3 is TGTGCCAGCAGCCCTCCGGGACAGCCCCACCTGGAGTACTTC. It codes for CASSPPGQPHLEYF.

This clonotype was detected ten times or more. The V gene is TRBV12-3 or TRBV12-4, the J gene TRBJ1-5; no clear D. The CDR3 is made up of 12 amino acids. V was shortened by 7 bases and J by 5 bases, with 9 bases between the two germline ends. The CDR3 here is CASTQNYQPQHF. The DNA of the CDR3 is TGTGCCAGCACCCAGAATTATCAGCCCCAGCATTTT.

The CDR3: CAISEALPARYGYTF. The DNA of the CDR3 is TGTGCCATCAGTGAAGCTCTTCCCGCCCGCTATGGCTACACCTTC. This sequence joins TRBV10-3 and TRBJ1-2; D unclear. Deletions cut 3 bases from V and 4 bases from J, with 15 bases between. This CDR3 is built from 15 residues. In germline, CDR1 is ENHRY, CDR2 SYGVKD.

The V call is TRBV5-1, the J call TRBJ2-1, with D tentatively TRBD1 or TRBD2 (5 bases each). The CDR3 loop spans 13 amino acids. In germline, CDR1 is SGHRS, CDR2 YFSETQ. V was pared by 4 bases and J by 3 bases, with 8 bases between. The CDR3 nucleotides are TGCGCCAGCAGCGGGGGAGTCTACAATGAGCAGTTCTTC. Translation gives CASSGGVYNEQFF.

Ten or more counts support this clonotype. The chain links TRBV7-2 to TRBJ1-1; 9 positions agree with TRBD1. V was clipped by 5 bases and J by 5 bases; unmatched bases: 9. CDR3 length: 15 residues. Per germline, CDR1 SGHTA and CDR2 FQGNSA. This CDR3 is CASSLQQGAWTEAFF. The CDR3 DNA sequence: TGTGCCAGCAGCCTGCAACAGGGGGCATGGACTGAAGCTTTCTTT.

This clonotype was observed many times. The chain has TRBV7-6 and TRBJ1-6; 7 bases match TRBD1. V lost 5 bases and J lost 10; bases outside the gene matches: 8. The CDR3 runs to 14 residues. Looked up from germline, CDR1 is SGHVS and CDR2 is FNYEAQ. Here the CDR3 reads CASSQTGLGSPLHF. The CDR3 DNA sequence: TGTGCCAGCAGCCAGACAGGGTTAGGGTCACCCCTCCACTTT.

This clonotype appeared a few times. The rearrangement uses TRBV19 and TRBJ2-3, with TRBD1 as a possible D gene (6 bases). Germline V gene lookup returns CDR1 LNHDA and CDR2 SQIVND (reference sequence). The CDR3 runs 12 residues. V was clipped by 8 bases and J by 11 bases, with 17 bases between them. CDR3 residues: CASRSLRGGQYF. The CDR3 bases are TGTGCCAGTCGCAGCCTTCGAGGGGGGCAGTATTTT.

There are a few counts of this clonotype. J is TRBJ1-2 and V is TRBV28, with D tentatively TRBD1 (5 bases). V dropped 6 bases and J dropped 3 bases, with 11 bases sitting between them. Germline loops: CDR1 MDHEN, CDR2 SYDVKM. The CDR3 spans 13 residues. This chain's CDR3 is CASRAGKDYGYTF. The CDR3 nucleotides read TGTGCCAGCAGGGCAGGGAAGGACTATGGCTACACCTTC.

The chain carries TRBV7-8 and TRBJ2-3, with D maybe TRBD2 (7 bases). CDR1 SGHVS and CDR2 FQNEAQ come from the germline V gene. V lost 5 bases to trimming and J lost 5 bases, with 23 bases between them. This CDR3 is 17 amino acids long. In DNA, the CDR3 is TGTGCCAGCAGCGAAATCGGGGGGCCTAATAGTGGAGATACGCAGTATTTT. Its protein is CASSEIGGPNSGDTQYF.

This clonotype was counted ten times or more. The rearrangement links TRBV27 to TRBJ1-4, with D possibly TRBD1 on 5 matching bases. Trimming removed 6 bases at V and 8 bases at J, with 10 bases between. The CDR3 runs 12 residues. CDR1 and CDR2 from the germline V gene are MNHEY and SMNVEV (reference sequence). CDR3 in DNA: TGTGCCAGCAGGCGTTGGGGGGAAAAACTGTTTTTT. It translates to CASRRWGEKLFF. The full variable domain, in which reference TRBV27 and TRBJ1-4 provide the parts outside the CDR3, is EAQVTQNPRYLITVTGKKLTVTCSQNMNHEYMSWYRQDPGLGLRQIYYSMNVEVTDKGDVPEGYKVSRKEKRNFPLILESPSPNQTSLYFCASRRWGEKLFFGSGTQLSVL.

This clonotype was counted at least ten times. The chain has TRBV5-1 and TRBJ2-2, with D perhaps TRBD1 (6 bases). Germline values: CDR1 SGHRS, CDR2 YFSETQ. Between the trimmed V and J ends, which lost 2 bases and 0 bases, there was a span of 8 bases. The CDR3 runs 15 residues. CDR3 in DNA: TGCGCCAGCAGCTTTGGGACACCGAACACCGGGGAGCTGTTTTTT. Translated, it gives CASSFGTPNTGELFF.

This clonotype has a count of ten or more. The genes are TRBV6-2 or TRBV6-3 and TRBJ1-1; 9 bases agree with TRBD1. The V segment lost 7 bases and the J segment 1 base; nucleotides outside the gene matches: 19. Per germline, CDR1 MNHEY and CDR2 SVGEGT. This CDR3 region has 19 residues. CDR3 sequence: CASIYSPLTGGRKNTEAFF. The DNA for the CDR3 is TGTGCCAGCATCTACTCCCCCCTAACAGGGGGCCGAAAGAACACTGAAGCTTTCTTT.

The chain carries TRBV14 and TRBJ2-2; D not certain. The germline CDR1 and CDR2 sequences are SGHDN and FVKESK. The CDR3 is 14 residues long. The V gene lost 4 bases and the J gene lost 2 bases, with 8 bases spanning the gap. The CDR3: CASSRSTNTGELFF. CDR3 DNA: TGTGCCAGCAGCCGTTCGACTAACACCGGGGAGCTGTTTTTT.

The chain recombines TRBV19 with TRBJ2-3; a weak D match, TRBD2 (7 bases). The CDR3 consists of 17 residues. Germline V CDR1 and CDR2: LNHDA, SQIVND (reference sequence). With 7 bases removed from V and 4 bases from J, the gap between germline ends came to 24 bases. The DNA for the CDR3 is TGTGCCAGTACGGAGAACTCCGGGGGGCGTTTGGCAGATACGCAGTATTTT. Residues: CASTENSGGRLADTQYF.

A few counts support this clonotype. The chain links TRBV27 to TRBJ1-3; D is uncertain. Germline CDR1 is MNHEY and CDR2 is SMNVEV (reference sequence). The CDR3 is 15 amino acids. The germline V and J ends were trimmed by 5 bases and 4 bases, with 15 bases remaining between them. The chain's CDR3 is CASSRRGVYGNTIYF. The DNA of the CDR3 is TGTGCCAGCAGTCGTCGGGGAGTCTACGGAAACACCATATATTTT.